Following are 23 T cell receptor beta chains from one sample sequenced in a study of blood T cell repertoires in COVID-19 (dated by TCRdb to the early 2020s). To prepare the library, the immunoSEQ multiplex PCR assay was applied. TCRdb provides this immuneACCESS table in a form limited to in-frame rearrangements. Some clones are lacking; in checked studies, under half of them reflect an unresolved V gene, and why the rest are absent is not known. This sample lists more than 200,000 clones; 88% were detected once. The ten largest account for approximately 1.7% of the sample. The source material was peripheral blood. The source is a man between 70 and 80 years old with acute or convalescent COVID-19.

CDR3 bases: TGTGCCACCTCGGGCCAGCGGGGCCCCAATGAGCAGTTCTTC. As protein: CATSGQRGPNEQFF. This chain connects TRBV2 to TRBJ2-1; TRBD2 matches 7 bases. Germline-derived CDR1 and CDR2 are SNHLY and FYNNEI. V shed 10 bases and J 6 bases; nucleotides not matched to a gene: 12. This CDR3 contains 14 residues.

The CDR3 loop reads CASSPSGTGGGGEKLFF. DNA of the CDR3: TGTGCCAGCAGTCCGTCCGGGACAGGGGGCGGGGGCGAAAAACTGTTTTTT. V usage is TRBV28 and J usage is TRBJ1-4; 12 bases match TRBD1. Trimming cost V 5 bases and J 8 bases; bases outside gene matches: 12. This CDR3 has 17 amino acids. Germline loops: CDR1 MDHEN, CDR2 SYDVKM.

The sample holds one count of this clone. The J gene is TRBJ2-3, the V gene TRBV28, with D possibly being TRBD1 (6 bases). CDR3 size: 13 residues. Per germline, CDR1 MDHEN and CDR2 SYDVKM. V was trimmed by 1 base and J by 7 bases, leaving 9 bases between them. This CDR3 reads CASSLSGVNTQYF. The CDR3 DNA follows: TGTGCCAGCAGTTTATCAGGGGTCAATACGCAGTATTTT.

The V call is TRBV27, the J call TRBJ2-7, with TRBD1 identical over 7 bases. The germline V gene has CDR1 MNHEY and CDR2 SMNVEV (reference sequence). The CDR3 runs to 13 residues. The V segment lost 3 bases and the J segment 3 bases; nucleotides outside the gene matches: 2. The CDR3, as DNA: TGTGCCAGCAGTTTGGGACAGATCTACGAGCAGTACTTC. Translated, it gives CASSLGQIYEQYF.

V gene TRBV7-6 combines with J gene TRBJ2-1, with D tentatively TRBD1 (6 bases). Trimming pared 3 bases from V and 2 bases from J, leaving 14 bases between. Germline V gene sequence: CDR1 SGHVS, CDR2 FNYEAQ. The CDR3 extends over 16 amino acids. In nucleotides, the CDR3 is TGTGCCAGCAGCTTGAGAGACAGGAGAACCTACAATGAGCAGTTCTTC. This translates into CASSLRDRRTYNEQFF.

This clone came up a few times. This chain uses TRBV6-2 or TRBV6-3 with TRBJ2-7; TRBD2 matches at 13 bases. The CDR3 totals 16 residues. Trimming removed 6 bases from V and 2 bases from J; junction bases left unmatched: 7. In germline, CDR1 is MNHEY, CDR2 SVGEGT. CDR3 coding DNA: TGTGCCAGCAGCCGAGGGACTAGCGGGAATACCTACGAGCAGTACTTC. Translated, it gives CASSRGTSGNTYEQYF.

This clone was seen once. The CDR3 nucleotides are TGTGCCAGTGGGACTAGCGGGATTCTCGAGCAGTACTTC. Protein: CASGTSGILEQYF. This sequence joins TRBV2 and TRBJ2-7, with 13 bases aligning to TRBD2. Germline trimming cut 9 bases from V and 6 bases from J; bases unmatched to any gene: 5. There are 13 residues in the CDR3. Germline V gene sequence: CDR1 SNHLY, CDR2 FYNNEI.

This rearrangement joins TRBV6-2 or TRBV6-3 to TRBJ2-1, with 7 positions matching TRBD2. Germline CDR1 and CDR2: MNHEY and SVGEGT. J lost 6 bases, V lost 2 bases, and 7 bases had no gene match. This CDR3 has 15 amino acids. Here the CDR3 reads CASSYVGGAGNEQFF. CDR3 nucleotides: TGTGCCAGCAGTTACGTGGGAGGGGCCGGCAATGAGCAGTTCTTC.

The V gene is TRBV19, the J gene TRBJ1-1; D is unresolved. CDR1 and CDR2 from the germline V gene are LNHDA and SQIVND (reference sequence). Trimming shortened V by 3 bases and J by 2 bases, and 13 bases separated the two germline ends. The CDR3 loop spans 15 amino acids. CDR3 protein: CASSINGGINTEAFF. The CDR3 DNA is TGTGCCAGTAGTATTAATGGCGGAATAAACACTGAAGCTTTCTTT.

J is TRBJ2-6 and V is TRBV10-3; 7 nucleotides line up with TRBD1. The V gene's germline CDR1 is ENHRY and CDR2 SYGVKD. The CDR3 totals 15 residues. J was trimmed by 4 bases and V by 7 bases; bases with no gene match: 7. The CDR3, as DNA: TGTGCCATCACTCAGGGGGTTGCGGGGGCCAACGTCCTGACTTTC. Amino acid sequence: CAITQGVAGANVLTF.

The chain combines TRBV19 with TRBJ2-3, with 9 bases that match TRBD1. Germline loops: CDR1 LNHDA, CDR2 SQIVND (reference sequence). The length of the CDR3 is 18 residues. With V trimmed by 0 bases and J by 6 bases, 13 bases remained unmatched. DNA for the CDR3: TGTGCCAGTAGTATAGATTCCCCCGGGACAGGGAGTTTGGATACGCAGTATTTT. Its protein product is CASSIDSPGTGSLDTQYF.

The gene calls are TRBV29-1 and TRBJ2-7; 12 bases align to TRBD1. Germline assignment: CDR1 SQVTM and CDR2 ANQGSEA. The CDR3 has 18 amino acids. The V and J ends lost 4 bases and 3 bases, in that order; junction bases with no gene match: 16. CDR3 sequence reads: CSVVDPGTGGILSYEQYF. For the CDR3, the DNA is TGCAGCGTTGTTGACCCCGGGACAGGGGGCATCTTGAGCTACGAGCAGTACTTC.

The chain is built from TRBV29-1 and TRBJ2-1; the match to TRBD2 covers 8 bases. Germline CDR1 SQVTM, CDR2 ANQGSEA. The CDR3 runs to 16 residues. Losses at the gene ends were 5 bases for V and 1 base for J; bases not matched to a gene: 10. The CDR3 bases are TGCAGCGTTAGGAGGCGGGAGGCCTCTTCCTACAATGAGCAGTTCTTC. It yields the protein CSVRRREASSYNEQFF.

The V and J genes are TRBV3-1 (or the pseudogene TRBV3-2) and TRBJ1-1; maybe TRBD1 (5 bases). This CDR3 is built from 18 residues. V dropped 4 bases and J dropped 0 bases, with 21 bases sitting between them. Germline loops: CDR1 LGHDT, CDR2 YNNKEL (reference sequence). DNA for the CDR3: TGTGCCAGCAGCCTTGTTTCCAGGGTGTCAGAGGTGAACACTGAAGCTTTCTTT. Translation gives CASSLVSRVSEVNTEAFF.

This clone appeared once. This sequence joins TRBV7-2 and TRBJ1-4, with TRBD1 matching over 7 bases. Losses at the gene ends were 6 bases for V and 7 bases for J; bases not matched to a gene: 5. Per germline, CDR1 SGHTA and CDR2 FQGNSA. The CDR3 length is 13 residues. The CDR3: CASRAGQTEKLFF. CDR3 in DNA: TGTGCCAGCAGGGCGGGACAGACTGAAAAACTGTTTTTT.

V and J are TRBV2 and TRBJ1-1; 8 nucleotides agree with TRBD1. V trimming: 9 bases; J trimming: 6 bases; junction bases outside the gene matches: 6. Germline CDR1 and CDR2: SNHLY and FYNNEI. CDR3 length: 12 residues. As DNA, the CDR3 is TGTGCCAGTACAGGGGGATACGCTGAAGCTTTCTTT. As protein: CASTGGYAEAFF.

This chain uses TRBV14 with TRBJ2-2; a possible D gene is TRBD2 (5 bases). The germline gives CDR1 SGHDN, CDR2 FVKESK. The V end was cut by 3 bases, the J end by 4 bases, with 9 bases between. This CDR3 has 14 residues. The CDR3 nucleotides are TGTGCCAGCAGCCATAGAGGGTTCACCGGGGAGCTGTTTTTT. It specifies CASSHRGFTGELFF. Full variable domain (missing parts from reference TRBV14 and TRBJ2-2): EAGVTQFPSHSVIEKGQTVTLRCDPISGHDNLYWYRRVMGKEIKFLLHFVKESKQDESGMPNNRFLAERTGGTYSTLKVQPAELEDSGVYFCASSHRGFTGELFFGEGSRLTVL.

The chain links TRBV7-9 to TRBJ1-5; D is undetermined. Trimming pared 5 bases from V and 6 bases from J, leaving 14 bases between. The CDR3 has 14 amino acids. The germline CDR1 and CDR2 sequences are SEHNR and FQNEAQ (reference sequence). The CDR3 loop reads CASSPNSEGQPQHF. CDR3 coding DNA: TGTGCCAGCAGCCCCAACTCGGAGGGTCAGCCCCAGCATTTT.

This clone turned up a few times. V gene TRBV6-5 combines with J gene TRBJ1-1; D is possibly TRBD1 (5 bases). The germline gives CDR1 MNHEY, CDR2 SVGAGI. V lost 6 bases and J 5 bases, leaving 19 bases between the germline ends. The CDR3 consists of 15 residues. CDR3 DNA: TGTGCCAGCAGACGCTTATCATCGGGGGGGACTGAAGCTTTCTTT. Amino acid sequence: CASRRLSSGGTEAFF.

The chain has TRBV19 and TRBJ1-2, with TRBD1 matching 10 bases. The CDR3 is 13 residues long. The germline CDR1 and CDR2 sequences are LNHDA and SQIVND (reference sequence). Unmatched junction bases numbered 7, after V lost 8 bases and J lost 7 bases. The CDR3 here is CASAGTGASGYTF. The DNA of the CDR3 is TGTGCCAGTGCAGGGACAGGGGCGTCTGGCTACACCTTC.

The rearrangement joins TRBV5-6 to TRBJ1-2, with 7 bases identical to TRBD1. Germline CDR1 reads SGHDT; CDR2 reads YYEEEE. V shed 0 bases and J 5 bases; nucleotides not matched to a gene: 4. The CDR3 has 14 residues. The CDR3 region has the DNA TGTGCCAGCAGCTTGGTTGGCAGGGGGTATGGCTACACCTTC. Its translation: CASSLVGRGYGYTF.

CDR3 coding DNA: TGTGCCAGCTCACCAGACAACTCTGGAAACACCATATATTTT. This encodes CASSPDNSGNTIYF. The V gene is TRBV18, the J gene TRBJ1-3; D remains ambiguous. CDR1 and CDR2 from the germline V gene are KGHSH and LQKENI. The CDR3 is 14 amino acids. V was shortened by 2 bases and J by 0 bases, with 5 bases between the two germline ends.

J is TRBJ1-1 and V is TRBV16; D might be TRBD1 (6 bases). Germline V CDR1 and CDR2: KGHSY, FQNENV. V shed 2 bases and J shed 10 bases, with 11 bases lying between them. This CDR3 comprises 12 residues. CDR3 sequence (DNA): TGTGCCAGCAGCCAAAACAGGGCTGGAGCTTTCTTT. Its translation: CASSQNRAGAFF.